This TCR beta chain was documented in a study of blood T cell repertoires in COVID-19. About the study: T cells, B-cell-depleted T cells, or PBMCs provided the cDNA or gDNA that served as material.

Per the original data handling: Estimates of nucleated cell counts were drawn from the amplification of reference gene primers. Measured with immunoSEQ multiplex PCR; TCRdb has only the in-frame clones, and not every one. V, J and clone size derive from that table, while D and trimming were established from the DNA sequence. The data show under 250,000 clones, around four fifths seen once. This clone was seen only a few times. In germline, CDR1 is KGHSH, CDR2 LQKENI. This CDR3 is 14 amino acids long. V dropped 1 base and J dropped 8 bases, with 9 bases sitting between them. The V gene is TRBV18, the J gene TRBJ1-6; possible D gene TRBD1, 5 bases. The source is a woman in her sixties or seventies with active or convalescent COVID-19. The sequencing input was peripheral blood. The DNA of the CDR3 is TGTGCCAGCTCACCACAGGGGTCACATTCACCCCTCCACTTT. It encodes CASSPQGSHSPLHF.